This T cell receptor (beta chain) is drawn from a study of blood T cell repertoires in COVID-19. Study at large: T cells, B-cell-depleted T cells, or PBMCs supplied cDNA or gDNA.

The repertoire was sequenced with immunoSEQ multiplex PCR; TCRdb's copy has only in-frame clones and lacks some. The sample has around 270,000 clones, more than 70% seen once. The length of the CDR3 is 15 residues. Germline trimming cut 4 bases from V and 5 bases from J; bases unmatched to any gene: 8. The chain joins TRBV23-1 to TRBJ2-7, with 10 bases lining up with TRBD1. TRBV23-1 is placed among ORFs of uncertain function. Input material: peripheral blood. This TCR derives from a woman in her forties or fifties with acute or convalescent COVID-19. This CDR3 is CASSRNSGTGDEQYF. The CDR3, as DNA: TGCGCCAGCAGTCGAAACTCCGGGACAGGGGACGAGCAGTACTTC.